Below, 24 T cell receptor beta chains from the same sample are listed, as sequenced in a study of vaccination effects on CD4 cells after COVID-19. The repertoire was sequenced with immunoSEQ multiplex PCR; TCRdb's copy has only in-frame clones and lacks some. The table lists 65,000 to 85,000 clones, under 90% of them singletons, with 9% to 15% in the top ten. Peptide-pool stimulation followed by sequencing identified expanded antigen-specific CD4+ clonotypes in the ViraFEST assay. The culture ran for approximately 9 days before CD4+ T cells were isolated. According to the study, vaccine recipients showed no prior SARS-CoV-2 infection and negative nucleocapsid antibodies. No antigen has been identified for these receptors. The source material was CD4+ T cells from PBMCs cultured with SARS-CoV-2 spike peptides, sampled before COVID-19 vaccination. All receptors come from a human donor who received a COVID-19 vaccine.

V and J are TRBV28 and TRBJ1-2, with no clear D. This CDR3 spans 12 amino acids. The V and J ends lost 2 bases and 8 bases respectively, with 9 bases between them. CDR1 is MDHEN, CDR2 SYDVKM, per germline. This chain's CDR3 is CASSLGVKGYTF. The CDR3 region has the DNA TGTGCCAGCAGTTTAGGGGTAAAGGGCTACACCTTC.

The chain links TRBV5-4 to TRBJ1-3; D is perhaps TRBD1 (6 bases). CDR1 SGHNT and CDR2 YYREEE come from the germline V gene (reference sequence). The CDR3 is 16 residues long. Trimming removed 0 bases from V and 7 bases from J, with 17 bases in between. For the CDR3, the DNA is TGTGCCAGCAGCTTGGCAGCGGACAGAGGAGCTAACACCATATATTTT. It yields the protein CASSLAADRGANTIYF.

V is TRBV19 and J is TRBJ2-5, with D hard to call. Trimming cost V 1 base and J 0 bases, with 9 bases left between them. This CDR3 comprises 15 residues. Germline loops: CDR1 LNHDA, CDR2 SQIVND (reference sequence). The CDR3 loop is CASSIGRHHQETQYF. The CDR3 DNA sequence: TGTGCCAGTAGTATAGGACGACACCACCAAGAGACCCAGTACTTC.

This clone was detected once. The V gene is TRBV28, the J gene TRBJ2-7, with 8 bases aligning to TRBD1. Germline CDR1 reads MDHEN; CDR2 reads SYDVKM. CDR3 length: 15 residues. V shed 4 bases and J 4 bases; nucleotides not matched to a gene: 9. For the CDR3, the DNA is TGTGCCAGCAGTTCTTCAGGACAGGGTTTTTACGAGCAGTACGTC. Translated, it gives CASSSSGQGFYEQYV.

The genes are TRBV6-2 or TRBV6-3 and TRBJ1-5; D not resolved. Trimming stripped 0 bases from V and 4 bases from J, with 7 bases between. Germline CDR1 is MNHEY and CDR2 is SVGEGT. The length of the CDR3 is 14 residues. The CDR3 sequence: CASSYSSENQPQHF. CDR3 in DNA: TGTGCCAGCAGTTACTCGAGCGAGAATCAGCCCCAGCATTTT.

V is TRBV5-1 and J is TRBJ2-3, with D possibly TRBD1 on 5 matching bases. V was pared by 0 bases and J by 0 bases, with 8 bases between. This CDR3 has 15 residues. Germline-derived CDR1 and CDR2 are SGHRS and YFSETQ. CDR3 nucleotides: TGCGCCAGCAGCTTGGGACAGACTAGCACAGATACGCAGTATTTT. Encoded protein: CASSLGQTSTDTQYF.

V and J are TRBV6-2 or TRBV6-3 and TRBJ2-5; 11 bases line up with TRBD1. The CDR3 sequence is 14 residues long. J was trimmed by 4 bases and V by 6 bases; bases with no gene match: 4. CDR1 and CDR2 from the germline V gene are MNHEY and SVGEGT. The CDR3 sequence is CASSSGTGGETQYF. The DNA for the CDR3 is TGTGCCAGCAGCTCCGGGACAGGGGGAGAGACCCAGTACTTC.

This clone was seen a few times. The gene calls are TRBV3-1 (or the pseudogene TRBV3-2) and TRBJ1-5, with no clear D. Germline V gene data show CDR1 as LGHDT and CDR2 as YNNKEL (reference sequence). This CDR3 has 12 residues. Trimming removed 3 bases from V and 5 bases from J, with 5 bases in between. The CDR3 loop is CASSQADQPQHF. The CDR3 DNA follows: TGTGCCAGCAGCCAGGCAGATCAGCCCCAGCATTTT.

The genes are TRBV7-9 and TRBJ2-2; no reliable D call. Trimming removed 3 bases at V and 0 bases at J, with 8 bases between. The germline V gene encodes CDR1 SEHNR and CDR2 FQNEAQ (reference sequence). The CDR3 runs to 15 residues. The CDR3 nucleotides read TGTGCCAGCAGCTTCCGAGCGTCGAACACCGGGGAGCTGTTTTTT. Amino acids: CASSFRASNTGELFF.

The V call is TRBV5-1, the J call TRBJ1-2; TRBD1 matches 7 bases. The CDR3 runs 13 residues. Looked up from germline, CDR1 is SGHRS and CDR2 is YFSETQ. J gave up 8 bases and V 0 bases, and 4 bases lay outside the gene matches. In DNA, the CDR3 is TGCGCCAGCAGCTTGGGACAGGGTATGGGCTACACCTTC. Encoded protein: CASSLGQGMGYTF.

V gene TRBV5-8 combines with J gene TRBJ2-5; the match to TRBD1 covers 10 bases. From germline, CDR1 is SGHTS and CDR2 YDEGEE. V shed 4 bases, J shed 2 bases, and the junction held 5 bases outside the gene matches. This CDR3 is built from 15 residues. CDR3: CASSAGQGLQETQYF. The CDR3 DNA follows: TGTGCCAGCAGCGCGGGACAGGGGCTTCAAGAGACCCAGTACTTC. Based on the CDR3 plus reference TRBV5-8 and TRBJ2-5, the full variable domain is EAGVTQSPTHLIKTRGQQATLRCSPISGHTSVYWYQQALGLGLQFLLWYDEGEERNRGNFPPRFSGRQFPNYSSELNVNALELEDSALYLCASSAGQGLQETQYFGPGTRLLVL.

This clone was observed a handful of times. The CDR3 DNA follows: TGTGCCACCGGAAGGACGGAGCCCCAGCATTTT. The encoded protein is CATGRTEPQHF. The genes are TRBV24-1 and TRBJ1-5; D is unclear. The CDR3 covers 11 residues. The ends were cut back, 9 bases at V and 8 bases at J, with 10 bases in the middle. Germline CDR1 and CDR2: KGHDR and SFDVKD.

Comments on this clone: Other DNA sequences in this specimen translate into the identical CDR3. CDR3 residues: CASSGQGEGETQYF. As DNA, the CDR3 is TGCGCCAGCAGCGGACAGGGGGAAGGAGAGACCCAGTACTTC. V usage is TRBV5-1 and J usage is TRBJ2-5; 10 positions match TRBD1. V shed 4 bases and J 4 bases; nucleotides not matched to a gene: 4. This CDR3 spans 14 amino acids. Germline V gene sequence: CDR1 SGHRS, CDR2 YFSETQ.

This rearrangement joins TRBV20-1 to TRBJ2-4, with D unresolved. The V end lost 3 bases, the J end lost 9 bases, and 6 bases lay between the germline ends. The germline gives CDR1 DFQATT, CDR2 SNEGSKA (reference sequence). CDR3 size: 10 residues. The CDR3 bases are TGCAGTGCTAGCGAGGTCATTCAGTACTTC. Residues: CSASEVIQYF.

The V and J genes are TRBV28 and TRBJ2-3; D is uncertain. CDR3 length equals 12 residues. Germline CDR1 reads MDHEN; CDR2 reads SYDVKM. Between the trimmed V and J ends, which lost 2 bases and 5 bases, there was a span of 5 bases. CDR3 coding DNA: TGTGCCAGCAGTTTACGAAAAGATACGCAGTATTTT. Protein product: CASSLRKDTQYF.

The rearrangement uses TRBV6-6 and TRBJ2-1; a weak D match, TRBD1 (5 bases). The CDR3 runs to 16 residues. Trimming shortened V by 6 bases and J by 9 bases, and 24 bases separated the two germline ends. The germline V gene encodes CDR1 MNHNY and CDR2 SVGAGI (reference sequence). For the CDR3, the DNA is TGTGCCAGCAGATCGACCAGGGATCTAGTTCGTGGTGAGCAGTTCTTC. Its protein is CASRSTRDLVRGEQFF.

The J gene is TRBJ2-3, the V gene TRBV11-3, with a possible D match to TRBD1 (6 bases). The CDR3 extends over 15 amino acids. Germline values: CDR1 SGHNT, CDR2 YENEEA. Trimming stripped 5 bases from V and 0 bases from J, with 12 bases between. The CDR3 region has the DNA TGTGCCAGCAGCCGGGGACACCTCAGCACAGATACGCAGTATTTT. This codes for CASSRGHLSTDTQYF.

The chain employs TRBV6-1 and TRBJ2-2, with TRBD2 matching over 8 bases. Germline assignment: CDR1 MNHNS and CDR2 SASEGT. With 1 base clipped from V and 6 bases from J, the junction kept 4 bases outside the gene matches. This CDR3 has 15 amino acids. CDR3 amino acids: CASSEGGGGSGELFF. CDR3 coding DNA: TGTGCCAGCAGTGAAGGTGGCGGGGGGTCCGGGGAGCTGTTTTTT.

The chain employs TRBV4-1 and TRBJ2-3; TRBD2 agrees at 9 bases. V lost 5 bases and J lost 2; bases outside the gene matches: 5. Germline V lookup: CDR1 MGHRA, CDR2 YSYEKL. The CDR3 extends over 15 amino acids. The CDR3 bases are TGCGCCAGCAGCAAGATAGCGGGGGACACAGATACGCAGTATTTT. Protein: CASSKIAGDTDTQYF.

V and J are TRBV12-5 and TRBJ1-1; D is unresolved. Germline assignment: CDR1 LGHNT and CDR2 FRNRAP. This CDR3 spans 16 amino acids. The V and J ends lost 1 base and 2 bases respectively, with 14 bases between them. The CDR3 nucleotides are TGTGCTAGTGGTTTGGGGCCTGGAGGGTTCAACACTGAAGCTTTCTTT. It yields the protein CASGLGPGGFNTEAFF.

The chain recombines TRBV6-2 or TRBV6-3 with TRBJ1-1; 9 positions match TRBD1. The CDR3 extends over 16 amino acids. In germline, CDR1 is MNHEY, CDR2 SVGEGT. The junction had 9 bases not matched to a gene; V was cut back by 1 base and J by 6 bases. The CDR3 protein is CASSYLPGTGSPEAFF. CDR3 DNA sequence: TGTGCCAGCAGTTACTTACCCGGGACAGGGTCCCCTGAAGCTTTCTTT.

V is TRBV5-6 and J is TRBJ1-1; weak D call: TRBD1 (5 bases). The CDR3 contains 12 residues. Germline V CDR1 and CDR2: SGHDT, YYEEEE. V was trimmed by 4 bases and J by 11 bases, leaving 15 bases between them. This chain's CDR3 is CASSNGGLSAFF. CDR3 bases: TGTGCCAGCAGCAATGGGGGTCTGAGCGCTTTCTTT.

The chain links TRBV5-1 to TRBJ1-1; maybe TRBD1 (5 bases). The CDR3 totals 14 residues. Per the germline V gene, CDR1 is SGHRS and CDR2 is YFSETQ. The V and J ends lost 4 bases and 2 bases respectively, with 12 bases between them. CDR3 sequence reads: CASSTDGGNTEAFF. As DNA, the CDR3 is TGCGCCAGCAGCACGGATGGGGGAAACACTGAAGCTTTCTTT.

The V call is TRBV14, the J call TRBJ2-1, with D uncertain. Germline CDR1 and CDR2: SGHDN and FVKESK. The CDR3 contains 14 residues. V lost 6 bases and J 7 bases, leaving 16 bases between the germline ends. CDR3 nucleotides: TGTGCCAGCAGTTTGATGAGGTTCGGGAATGAGCAGTTCTTC. Its translation: CASSLMRFGNEQFF.